These T cell receptor beta chains were read from a single sample in a study of tumor and adjacent non-tumor tissue in lung cancer. Using its own MiXCR run on the multiplex PCR reads, TCRdb lists one record per CDR3 protein. The sample has 60,000 to 100,000 distinct CDR3 sequences; more than 65% are singletons. Sequencing input: distant non-tumor lung tissue. These receptors were taken from a man in his 70s with non-small cell lung cancer. Each CDR3 is given with its conserved first and last residue. A D gene is named only where the DNA matches it firmly. The size entry is marked missing in some rows and otherwise reads once, few, many or a size class.

.	TRBV12-3/TRBV12-4	13	TRBJ1-2	.	TGTGCCAGCAGCCCCTCTGAGTACTATGGCTACACCTTT	CASSPSEYYGYTF
.	TRBV4-3	21	TRBJ2-7	TRBD2	TGCACCAGCAGCCAAGCCCGTAACTCAAAAGGATTAGCGGGAGGTTCCTACGAGCAGTACTTC	CTSSQARNSKGLAGGSYEQYF
many	TRBV6-2/TRBV6-3	14	TRBJ2-7	TRBD2	TGTGCCAGCAGCCTAGCGGGAGTAGGCTACGAGCAGTACTTC	CASSLAGVGYEQYF
.	TRBV28	15	TRBJ2-2	.	TGTGCCAGCAGTCCTGAGGACGGATTCACCGGGGAGCTGTTTTTT	CASSPEDGFTGELFF
.	TRBV6-6	17	TRBJ1-6	.	TGTGCCAGCAGTTCTTCACTCTCGTACAGAATTAGTTCACCCCTCCACTTT	CASSSSLSYRISSPLHF
many	TRBV10-3	11	TRBJ2-3	.	TGTGCCATCAAGAGAGTAGATACGCAGTATTTT	CAIKRVDTQYF
.	TRBV29-1	10	TRBJ2-7	.	TGCAGTGCCTGGAGCTACGAGGAGTACTTC	CSAWSYEEYF
.	TRBV21-1	18	TRBJ2-7	.	TGTGCTAGCAGCCGCTGGGGCTCCGAATGGACCGGACTCTACGAGCAGTACTTC	CASSRWGSEWTGLYEQYF
.	TRBV5-5	13	TRBJ2-7	.	TGTGCCACGAGCTCGGACGGAGACTACGAGCAGTACTTC	CATSSDGDYEQYF
once	TRBV11-2	15	TRBJ2-7	TRBD1	TGTGCCAGCAGTTTAGATCAGGGGGCCCCCTACGAACCGTATTTC	CASSLDQGAPYEPYF
.	TRBV6-1	15	TRBJ1-6	.	TGTGCCAGCAGTGAAGGAGGGGTTGGCAATTCACCCCTCTACTTT	CASSEGGVGNSPLYF
.	TRBV29-1	18	TRBJ2-1	TRBD1	TGCAGCGTTGAACTGCTTCAGGGACAGGATAGTGGATACAATGAGCAGTTCTTC	CSVELLQGQDSGYNEQFF
.	TRBV28	15	TRBJ2-1	.	TGTGCCAGCAGTCTCACGATAGGTTGGAACAATGATCAGTTCTTC	CASSLTIGWNNDQFF
once	TRBV11-3	18	TRBJ2-7	.	TGTGCCAGCAGCTTAGCGGGGAGAGGTGGCTCTATGACCTACGAGCAGTACTTC	CASSLAGRGGSMTYEQYF
.	TRBV19	16	TRBJ2-1	.	TGTGCCAGTAGTCGTATCATTAGCGCTCATTACAATGAGCAGTTCTTC	CASSRIISAHYNEQFF
.	TRBV5-1	14	TRBJ2-1	TRBD1	TGCGCCAGCAGATCGGGACAGATCTACAATGAGCAGTTCTTC	CASRSGQIYNEQFF
many	TRBV6-6	13	TRBJ1-2	.	TGTGCCAGCAGTTACTCATTCGCCAGTGGCTACACCTTC	CASSYSFASGYTF
.	TRBV6-6	16	TRBJ2-5	TRBD2	TGTGCCAGCGGTTACTCGAGGGGCGGGGGAAGGGAGACCCAGTACTTC	CASGYSRGGGRETQYF